The next 19 T cell receptor beta chains were all read from a single sample in a study of cytotoxic CD8 clonotypes in ibrutinib-treated CLL. Profiling relied on immunoSEQ multiplex PCR, and the TCRdb table lists in-frame clones only, not all of them. The data contain 25,000 to 30,000 clones, roughly 60% of them seen just once; the ten biggest clones take up about 15%. The sequenced sample was PBMCs, obtained before ibrutinib treatment. The receptor set was obtained from a human donor with chronic lymphocytic leukemia.

This clone was detected only a few times. The V gene is TRBV27, the J gene TRBJ2-2; 7 bases fit TRBD1. Trimming at V came to 6 bases and at J to 4 bases, leaving 5 bases not matched to a gene. Per germline, CDR1 MNHEY and CDR2 SMNVEV (reference sequence). The CDR3 has 14 amino acids. DNA for the CDR3: TGTGCCAGCAGAGCCGGACAGGCCACCGGGGAGCTGTTTTTT. Encoded protein: CASRAGQATGELFF.

This clone was counted a few times. The chain recombines TRBV21-1 with TRBJ1-2; the listed D gene, TRBD1, was not tested against the DNA. TRBV21-1 is classified as a pseudogene. The CDR3 is 12 residues long. The CDR3 DNA is TGTGCCAGCACCTCCCCAGGGACAGGGTTCATCTTC. Encoded protein: CASTSPGTGFIF.

Here the CDR3 reads CASSFGTRGGQPQHF. DNA of the CDR3: TGTGCCAGCAGCTTCGGGACCCGGGGGGGTCAGCCCCAGCATTTT. The V call is TRBV7-9, the J call TRBJ1-5; TRBD1 is a possible D gene (5 bases). Looked up from germline, CDR1 is SEHNR and CDR2 is FQNEAQ (reference sequence). Trimming took 3 bases from V and 6 from J, leaving 15 bases between them. This CDR3 is built from 15 residues.

The V gene is TRBV5-1, the J gene TRBJ1-5; D might be TRBD1 (5 bases). Germline loops: CDR1 SGHRS, CDR2 YFSETQ. CDR3 length: 15 residues. V was trimmed by 2 bases and J by 2 bases, leaving 11 bases between them. Here the CDR3 reads CASSFGGGGNQPQHF. The CDR3, as DNA: TGCGCCAGCAGCTTTGGGGGAGGGGGCAATCAGCCCCAGCATTTT.

This chain connects TRBV18 to TRBJ2-1; 7 positions agree with TRBD2. Trimming removed 3 bases from V and 5 bases from J; junction bases left unmatched: 13. From germline, CDR1 is KGHSH and CDR2 LQKENI. This CDR3 contains 17 residues. The CDR3 loop is CASSPLSSASGNNEQFF. The CDR3 coding sequence is TGTGCCAGCTCACCGCTTTCTTCGGCTAGCGGTAACAATGAGCAGTTCTTC.

The chain employs TRBV7-9 and TRBJ2-1, with a tentative D call TRBD2 (6 bases). Looked up from germline, CDR1 is SEHNR and CDR2 is FQNEAQ (reference sequence). The CDR3 covers 13 residues. The germline V and J ends were trimmed by 4 bases and 3 bases, with 7 bases remaining between them. The CDR3 region has the DNA TGTGCCAGCAGCTCGGACTACTACAATGAGCAGTTCTTC. It translates to CASSSDYYNEQFF.

The CDR3 is CASSPSAGLGNTIYF. The CDR3 DNA reads as TGTGCCAGCAGCCCCAGTGCTGGGCTCGGAAACACCATATATTTT. The chain is built from TRBV7-6 and TRBJ1-3; unclear D gene. From germline, CDR1 is SGHVS and CDR2 FNYEAQ. V lost 5 bases and J 4 bases, leaving 15 bases between the germline ends. The CDR3 runs to 15 residues.

V usage is TRBV4-1 and J usage is TRBJ1-1; 8 bases agree with TRBD1. CDR3 length: 15 residues. Germline CDR1 and CDR2: MGHRA and YSYEKL. Trimming removed 2 bases from V and 5 bases from J; junction bases left unmatched: 7. The CDR3 loop is CASSQRSQGGTEAFF. In DNA form, the CDR3 reads TGCGCCAGCAGCCAAAGATCACAGGGGGGGACTGAAGCTTTCTTT.

This clone was counted once. The rearrangement links TRBV25-1 to TRBJ1-1; D might be TRBD1 (6 bases). The CDR3 has 16 amino acids. V was trimmed by 7 bases and J by 1 base, leaving 19 bases between them. Germline CDR1 is MGHDK and CDR2 is SYGVNS. CDR3 sequence (DNA): TGTGCCAGCACAAAATCGGGGGGCTGGGGGAACACTGAAGCTTTCTTT. It translates to CASTKSGGWGNTEAFF.

This chain links TRBV6-5 with TRBJ2-1; no reliable D call. Trimming stripped 0 bases from V and 12 bases from J, with 12 bases between. Germline values: CDR1 MNHEY, CDR2 SVGAGI. The CDR3 length is 13 residues. As DNA, the CDR3 is TGTGCCAGCAGTTACTCGAGCCATAGTGGGCAGTTCTTC. Protein: CASSYSSHSGQFF.

This chain connects TRBV11-2 to TRBJ2-1; 11 bases match TRBD2. Losses at the gene ends were 1 base for V and 14 bases for J; bases not matched to a gene: 10. Per the germline V gene, CDR1 is SGHAT and CDR2 is FQNNGV. The CDR3 consists of 15 residues. CDR3 region: CASSLGLLAGEFKFF. The CDR3 DNA follows: TGTGCCAGCAGCTTAGGGCTACTAGCGGGAGAGTTTAAGTTCTTC.

This sequence joins TRBV19 and TRBJ1-1, with no clear D. Germline V CDR1 and CDR2: LNHDA, SQIVND (reference sequence). The CDR3 runs to 13 residues. V dropped 3 bases and J dropped 3 bases, with 8 bases sitting between them. CDR3 sequence: CASSISLDTEAFF. The CDR3 DNA reads TGTGCCAGTAGTATCTCGTTGGACACTGAAGCTTTCTTT.

In its sample, this clone was seen a few times. V is TRBV5-1 and J is TRBJ2-5; possible D gene TRBD1, 8 bases. In germline, CDR1 is SGHRS, CDR2 YFSETQ. Trimming cost V 0 bases and J 5 bases, with 17 bases left between them. The CDR3 length is 16 residues. DNA of the CDR3: TGCGCCAGCAGCTTGGGGGCCGGACAGGGAGGGGAGACCCAGTACTTC. This encodes CASSLGAGQGGETQYF.

This rearrangement joins TRBV9 to TRBJ2-5, with D uncertain. CDR3 length: 13 residues. Germline V gene lookup returns CDR1 SGDLS and CDR2 YYNGEE. Between the trimmed V and J ends, which lost 0 bases and 4 bases, there was a span of 7 bases. The DNA for the CDR3 is TGTGCCAGCAGCGTAGCTAATCGAGAGACCCAGTACTTC. This sequence encodes CASSVANRETQYF. Full variable domain (missing parts from reference TRBV9 and TRBJ2-5): DSGVTQTPKHLITATGQRVTLRCSPRSGDLSVYWYQQSLDQGLQFLIQYYNGEERAKGNILERFSAQQFPDLHSELNLSSLELGDSALYFCASSVANRETQYFGPGTRLLVL.

V usage is TRBV7-2 and J usage is TRBJ2-7, with 7 bases fitting TRBD2. Looked up from germline, CDR1 is SGHTA and CDR2 is FQGNSA. Trimming cost V 4 bases and J 2 bases; bases outside gene matches: 2. The CDR3 totals 13 residues. The CDR3 DNA sequence: TGTGCCAGCAGCTGGAGCGGGACCTACGAGCAGTACTTC. As protein: CASSWSGTYEQYF.

V usage is TRBV6-5 and J usage is TRBJ2-7; 7 nucleotides line up with TRBD2. CDR3 length: 16 residues. V shed 3 bases, J shed 1 base, and the junction held 9 bases outside the gene matches. Germline V gene data show CDR1 as MNHEY and CDR2 as SVGAGI. CDR3 region: CASSYSSGGGSYEQYF. The CDR3 DNA reads TGTGCCAGCAGTTATTCTAGCGGAGGCGGATCCTACGAGCAGTACTTC.

This sequence joins TRBV14 and TRBJ2-5; D gene uncertain. CDR3 size: 13 residues. Trimming removed 3 bases at V and 5 bases at J, with 10 bases between. CDR1 and CDR2 (germline): SGHDN, FVKESK. The DNA for the CDR3 is TGTGCCAGCAGCCACAGGCGTTTTGAGACCCAGTACTTC. Amino acid sequence: CASSHRRFETQYF. Variable domain in full (rest from reference TRBV14 and TRBJ2-5): EAGVTQFPSHSVIEKGQTVTLRCDPISGHDNLYWYRRVMGKEIKFLLHFVKESKQDESGMPNNRFLAERTGGTYSTLKVQPAELEDSGVYFCASSHRRFETQYFGPGTRLLVL.

The genes are TRBV4-1 and TRBJ2-5, with TRBD2 matching over 7 bases. CDR1 and CDR2 from the germline V gene are MGHRA and YSYEKL. The CDR3 is 15 residues long. V shed 4 bases, J shed 4 bases, and the junction held 9 bases outside the gene matches. The CDR3 region is CASSPPGRGGETQYF. The CDR3 nucleotides are TGCGCCAGCAGCCCGCCTGGGAGGGGCGGAGAGACCCAGTACTTC.

Worth noting for this clone: This sample includes further DNA sequences coding for the same CDR3. The rearrangement links TRBV5-1 to TRBJ2-1; 7 bases are a match to TRBD2. Trimming at V came to 4 bases and at J to 4 bases, leaving 5 bases not matched to a gene. This CDR3 comprises 14 residues. In germline, CDR1 is SGHRS, CDR2 YFSETQ. CDR3 loop: CASSNLAAYNEQFF. CDR3 nucleotides: TGCGCCAGCAGCAACCTAGCGGCGTACAATGAGCAGTTCTTC. Full variable domain (missing parts from reference TRBV5-1 and TRBJ2-1): KAGVTQTPRYLIKTRGQQVTLSCSPISGHRSVSWYQQTPGQGLQFLFEYFSETQRNKGNFPGRFSGRQFSNSRSEMNVSTLELGDSALYLCASSNLAAYNEQFFGPGTRLTVL.